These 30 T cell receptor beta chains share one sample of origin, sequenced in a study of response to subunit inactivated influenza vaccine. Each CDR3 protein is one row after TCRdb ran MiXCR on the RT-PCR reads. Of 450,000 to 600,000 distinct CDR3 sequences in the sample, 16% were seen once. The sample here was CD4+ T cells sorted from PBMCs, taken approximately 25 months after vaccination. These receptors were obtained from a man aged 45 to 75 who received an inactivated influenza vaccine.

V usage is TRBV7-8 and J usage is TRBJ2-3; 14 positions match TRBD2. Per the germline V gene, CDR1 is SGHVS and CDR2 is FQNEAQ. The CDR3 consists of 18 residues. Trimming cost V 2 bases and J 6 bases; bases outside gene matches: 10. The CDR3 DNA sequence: TGTGCCAGCAGCTTAATTGGGACTAGCGGGGGAGTACTGGATACGCAGTATTTT. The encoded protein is CASSLIGTSGGVLDTQYF.

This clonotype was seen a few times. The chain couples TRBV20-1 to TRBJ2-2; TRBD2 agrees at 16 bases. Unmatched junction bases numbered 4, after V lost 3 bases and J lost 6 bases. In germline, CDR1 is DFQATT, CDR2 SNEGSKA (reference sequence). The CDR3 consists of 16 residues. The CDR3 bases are TGCAGTGCTAGTCTTGGGACTAGCGGGAGGGCCGGGGAGCTGTTTTTT. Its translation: CSASLGTSGRAGELFF.

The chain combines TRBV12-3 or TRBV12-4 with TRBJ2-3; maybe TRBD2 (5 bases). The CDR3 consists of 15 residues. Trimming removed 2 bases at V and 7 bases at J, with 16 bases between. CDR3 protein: CASSLNSASRHTQYF. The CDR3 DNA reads TGTGCCAGCAGTTTAAATTCCGCTAGCCGGCATACGCAGTATTTT.

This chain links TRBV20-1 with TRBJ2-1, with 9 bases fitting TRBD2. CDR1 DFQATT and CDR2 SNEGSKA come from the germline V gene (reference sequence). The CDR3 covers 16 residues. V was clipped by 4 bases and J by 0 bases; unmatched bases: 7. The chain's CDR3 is CSAKGLAPSSYNEQFF. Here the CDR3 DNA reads TGCAGTGCTAAGGGACTAGCTCCGAGCTCCTACAATGAGCAGTTCTTC.

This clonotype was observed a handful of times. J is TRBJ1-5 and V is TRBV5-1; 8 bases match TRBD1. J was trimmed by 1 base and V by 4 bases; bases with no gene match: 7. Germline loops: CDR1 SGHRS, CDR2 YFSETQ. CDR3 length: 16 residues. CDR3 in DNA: TGCGCCAGCAGCCTTGGACAGGGCGGGAGCAATCAGCCCCAGCATTTT. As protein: CASSLGQGGSNQPQHF.

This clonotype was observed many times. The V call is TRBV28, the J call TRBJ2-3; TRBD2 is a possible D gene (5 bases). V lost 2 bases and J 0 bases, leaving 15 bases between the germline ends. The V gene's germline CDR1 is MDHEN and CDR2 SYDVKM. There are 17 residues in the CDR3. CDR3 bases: TGTGCCAGCAGTTTACGTACTCTAGCACCAAGCACAGATACGCAGTATTTT. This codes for CASSLRTLAPSTDTQYF.

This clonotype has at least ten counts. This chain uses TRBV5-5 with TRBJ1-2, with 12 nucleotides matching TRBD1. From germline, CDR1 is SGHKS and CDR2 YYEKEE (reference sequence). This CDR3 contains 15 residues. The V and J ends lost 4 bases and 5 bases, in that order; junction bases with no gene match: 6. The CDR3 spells CASSRGTGGFYGYTF. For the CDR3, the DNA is TGTGCCAGCAGCAGGGGGACAGGGGGCTTTTATGGCTACACCTTC.

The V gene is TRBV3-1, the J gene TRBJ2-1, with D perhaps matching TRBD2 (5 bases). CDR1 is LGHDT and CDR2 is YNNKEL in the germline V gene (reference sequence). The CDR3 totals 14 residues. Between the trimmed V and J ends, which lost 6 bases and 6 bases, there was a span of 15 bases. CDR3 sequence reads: CASRPLGKFNEQFF. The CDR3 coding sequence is TGTGCCAGCAGACCTCTCGGGAAATTCAATGAGCAGTTCTTC.

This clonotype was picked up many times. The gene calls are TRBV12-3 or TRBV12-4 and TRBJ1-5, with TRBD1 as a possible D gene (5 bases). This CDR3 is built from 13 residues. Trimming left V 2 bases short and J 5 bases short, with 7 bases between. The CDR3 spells CASSLSRDQPQHF. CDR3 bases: TGTGCCAGCAGTTTATCCAGGGATCAGCCCCAGCATTTT.

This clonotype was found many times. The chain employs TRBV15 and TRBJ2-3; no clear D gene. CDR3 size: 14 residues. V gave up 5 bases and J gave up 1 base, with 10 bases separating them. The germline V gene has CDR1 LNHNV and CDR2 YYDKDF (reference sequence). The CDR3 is CATSPRWGTDTQYF. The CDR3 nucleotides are TGTGCCACCAGCCCCAGGTGGGGCACAGATACGCAGTATTTT.

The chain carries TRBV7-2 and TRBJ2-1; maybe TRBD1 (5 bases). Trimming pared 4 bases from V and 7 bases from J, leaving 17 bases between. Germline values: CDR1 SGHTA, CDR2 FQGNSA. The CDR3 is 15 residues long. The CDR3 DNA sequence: TGTGCCAGCAGCTCCGACAGACCCGCTTGGAATGAGCAGTTCTTC. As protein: CASSSDRPAWNEQFF.

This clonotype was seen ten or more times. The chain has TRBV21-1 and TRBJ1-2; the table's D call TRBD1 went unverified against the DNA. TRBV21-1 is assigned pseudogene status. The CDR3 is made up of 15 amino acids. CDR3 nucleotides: TGTGCCAGCAGCAGTAGACAGCACCTTAACTATGGCTACACCTTC. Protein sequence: CASSSRQHLNYGYTF.

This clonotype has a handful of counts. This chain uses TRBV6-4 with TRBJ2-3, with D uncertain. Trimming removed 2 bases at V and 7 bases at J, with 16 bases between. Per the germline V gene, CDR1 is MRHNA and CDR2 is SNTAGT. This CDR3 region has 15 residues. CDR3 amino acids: CASSDGVGLTHTQYF. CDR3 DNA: TGTGCCAGCAGTGACGGAGTCGGGCTGACCCATACGCAGTATTTT.

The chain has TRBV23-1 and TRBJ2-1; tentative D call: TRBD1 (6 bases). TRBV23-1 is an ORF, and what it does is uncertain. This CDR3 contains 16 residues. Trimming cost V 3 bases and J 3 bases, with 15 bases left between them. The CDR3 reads CASSQNRVEDYNEQFF. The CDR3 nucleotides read TGCGCCAGCAGTCAGAACAGGGTTGAGGACTACAATGAGCAGTTCTTC.

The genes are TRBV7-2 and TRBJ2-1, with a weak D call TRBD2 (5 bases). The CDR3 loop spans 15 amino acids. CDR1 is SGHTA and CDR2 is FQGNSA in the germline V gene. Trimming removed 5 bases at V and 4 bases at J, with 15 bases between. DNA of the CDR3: TGTGCCAGCAGCCTCCGGACTCAATCATACAATGAGCAGTTCTTC. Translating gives CASSLRTQSYNEQFF.

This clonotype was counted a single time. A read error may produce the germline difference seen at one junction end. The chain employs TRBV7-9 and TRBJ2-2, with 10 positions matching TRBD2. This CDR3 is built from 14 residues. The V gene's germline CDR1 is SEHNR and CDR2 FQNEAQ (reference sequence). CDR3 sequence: CASLAGETTWELFF. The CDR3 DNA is TGTGCCAGCCTAGCGGGGGAGACCACCTGGGAGCTGTTTTTT.

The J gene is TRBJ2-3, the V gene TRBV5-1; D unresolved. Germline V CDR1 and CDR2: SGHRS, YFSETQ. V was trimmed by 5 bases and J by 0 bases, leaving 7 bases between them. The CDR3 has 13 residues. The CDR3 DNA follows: TGCGCCAGCAGGTCGTATAGCACAGATACGCAGTATTTT. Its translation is CASRSYSTDTQYF.

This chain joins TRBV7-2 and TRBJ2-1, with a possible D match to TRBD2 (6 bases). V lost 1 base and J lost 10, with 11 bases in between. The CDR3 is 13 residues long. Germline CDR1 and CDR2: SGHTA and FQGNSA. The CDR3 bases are TGTGCCAGCAGCTTAGAGATCCTAGCGGAGCAGTTCTTC. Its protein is CASSLEILAEQFF.

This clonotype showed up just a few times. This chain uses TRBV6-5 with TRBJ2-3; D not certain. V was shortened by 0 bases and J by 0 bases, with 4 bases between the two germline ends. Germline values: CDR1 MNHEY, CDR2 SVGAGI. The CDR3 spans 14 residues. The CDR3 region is CASSYSLSTDTQYF. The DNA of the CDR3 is TGTGCCAGCAGTTACTCATTAAGCACAGATACGCAGTATTTT.

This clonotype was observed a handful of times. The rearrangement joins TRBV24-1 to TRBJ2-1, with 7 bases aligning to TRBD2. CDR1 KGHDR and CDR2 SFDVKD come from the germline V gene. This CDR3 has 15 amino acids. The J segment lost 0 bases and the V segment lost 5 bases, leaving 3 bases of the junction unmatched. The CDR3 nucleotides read TGTGCCACCAGTGGGACTAGAAGCTCCTACAATGAGCAGTTCTTC. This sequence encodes CATSGTRSSYNEQFF.

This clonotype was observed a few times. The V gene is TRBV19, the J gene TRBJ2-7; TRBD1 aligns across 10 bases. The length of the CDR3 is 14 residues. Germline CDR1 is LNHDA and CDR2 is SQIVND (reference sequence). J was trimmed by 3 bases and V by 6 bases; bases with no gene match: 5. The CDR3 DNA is TGTGCCAGTAGACCGGGACAGGGGAACTACGAGCAGTACTTC. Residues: CASRPGQGNYEQYF.

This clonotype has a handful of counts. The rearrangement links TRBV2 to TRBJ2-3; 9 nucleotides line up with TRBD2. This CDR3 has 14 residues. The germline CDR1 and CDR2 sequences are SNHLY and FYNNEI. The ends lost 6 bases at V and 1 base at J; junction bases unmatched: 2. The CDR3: CASRVAGGTDTQYF. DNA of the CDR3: TGTGCCAGCAGAGTAGCGGGGGGCACAGATACGCAGTATTTT.

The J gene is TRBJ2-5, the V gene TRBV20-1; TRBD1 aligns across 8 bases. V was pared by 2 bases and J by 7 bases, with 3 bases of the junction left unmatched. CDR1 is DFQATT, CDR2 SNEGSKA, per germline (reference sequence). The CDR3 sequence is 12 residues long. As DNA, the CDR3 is TGCAGTGCTAGACAGGGGGCAGGGACCCAGTACTTC. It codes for CSARQGAGTQYF.

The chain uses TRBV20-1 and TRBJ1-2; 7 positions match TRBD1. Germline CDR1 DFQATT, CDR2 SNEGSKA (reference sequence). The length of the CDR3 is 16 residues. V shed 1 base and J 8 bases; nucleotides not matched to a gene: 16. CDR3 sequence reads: CSARVGGQVTPAGYTF. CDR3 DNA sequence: TGCAGTGCTAGAGTAGGCGGACAGGTTACGCCGGCGGGCTACACCTTC.

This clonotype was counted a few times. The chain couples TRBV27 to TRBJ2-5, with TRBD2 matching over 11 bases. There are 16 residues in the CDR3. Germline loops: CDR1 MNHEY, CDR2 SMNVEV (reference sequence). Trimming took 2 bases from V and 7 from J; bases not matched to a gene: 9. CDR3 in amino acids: CASSLRPTSGVATQYF. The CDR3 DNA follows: TGTGCCAGCAGTTTACGTCCGACTAGCGGGGTTGCGACCCAGTACTTC.

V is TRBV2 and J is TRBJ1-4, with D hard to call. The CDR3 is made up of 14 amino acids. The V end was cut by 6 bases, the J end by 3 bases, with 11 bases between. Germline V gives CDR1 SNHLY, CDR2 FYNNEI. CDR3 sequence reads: CASRAGGPNEKLFF. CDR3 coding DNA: TGTGCCAGCAGGGCAGGAGGGCCTAATGAAAAACTGTTTTTT.

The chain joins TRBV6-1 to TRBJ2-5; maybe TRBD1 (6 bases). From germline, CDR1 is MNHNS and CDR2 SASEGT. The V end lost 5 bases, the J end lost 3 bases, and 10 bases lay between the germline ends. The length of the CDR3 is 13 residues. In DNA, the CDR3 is TGTGCCAGCAGTCCAGGGGTGAAAGAGACCCAGTACTTC. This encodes CASSPGVKETQYF.

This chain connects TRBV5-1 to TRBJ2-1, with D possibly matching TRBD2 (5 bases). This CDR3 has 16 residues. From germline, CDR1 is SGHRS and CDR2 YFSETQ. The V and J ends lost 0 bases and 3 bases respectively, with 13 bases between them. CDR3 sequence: CASSLELADYYNEQFF. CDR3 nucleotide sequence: TGCGCCAGCAGCTTGGAGTTGGCAGACTACTACAATGAGCAGTTCTTC.

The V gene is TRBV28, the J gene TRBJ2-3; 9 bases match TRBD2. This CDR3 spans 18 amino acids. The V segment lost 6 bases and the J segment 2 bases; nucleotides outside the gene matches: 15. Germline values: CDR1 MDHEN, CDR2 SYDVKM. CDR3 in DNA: TGTGCCAGCAGCCCCCCGGCTAGCGGGGCATACTTCACAGATACGCAGTATTTT. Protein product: CASSPPASGAYFTDTQYF.

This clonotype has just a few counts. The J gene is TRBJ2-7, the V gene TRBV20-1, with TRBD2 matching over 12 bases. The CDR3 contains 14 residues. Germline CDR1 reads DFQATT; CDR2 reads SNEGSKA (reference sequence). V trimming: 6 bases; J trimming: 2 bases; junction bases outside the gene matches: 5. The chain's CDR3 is CSARTSGNPYEQYF. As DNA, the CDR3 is TGCAGTGCAAGGACTAGCGGGAACCCCTACGAGCAGTACTTC.